Listed here is a single T cell receptor (beta chain). This specimen comes from a study of cytomegalovirus exposure and HLA in healthy donors. Study information: Samples from HLA-typed donors yielded about 85 million unique TCRs in an early data release.

Researchers ran the PCR with 60 Vbeta and 13 Jbeta primers. Source study methods: Per a later analysis, the number of unique TCR beta chains was roughly 87 million, of which around 9.9 million were shared. Using immunoSEQ multiplex PCR, the repertoire was profiled, and TCRdb retains in-frame clones only, with some absent. That table gives V, J and clone size, and the DNA gave D and trimming. The sample holds approximately 190,000 clones, 70% to 80% seen once. The clonotype originates from a young woman in good health and CMV-seropositive. Source material: PBMCs.

CDR3 protein: CASSLKQETANEKLFF. The DNA for the CDR3 is TGTGCCAGCAGCTTAAAACAGGAGACGGCTAATGAAAAACTGTTTTTT. This chain connects TRBV5-6 to TRBJ1-4; D may be TRBD1 (5 bases). The CDR3 contains 16 residues. The V end was cut by 2 bases, the J end by 3 bases, with 14 bases between. Per germline, CDR1 SGHDT and CDR2 YYEEEE.